This entry describes one T cell receptor (beta chain). The record originates from a study of blood T cell repertoires in COVID-19. Background on the study: Nucleic acid was either cDNA or gDNA, and it came from T cells, B-cell-depleted T cells, or PBMCs.

In the source study's methods: The assay estimated nucleated cells by amplifying reference gene primers. Repertoires were generated with immunoSEQ multiplex PCR, while TCRdb's copy carries only in-frame clones and drops some. The D gene and trimming were derived from the DNA, and the V and J assignments and clone size from that table. The repertoire includes about 150,000 clones, about four fifths of them detected once, and around 32% sits in the top ten. Germline values: CDR1 SGHAT, CDR2 FQNNGV. V was cut by 0 bases and J by 1 base, with 9 bases left in between. The CDR3 length is 15 residues. The receptor was isolated from a woman aged 55 to 70 with acute or convalescent COVID-19. Source material: peripheral blood. The V and J genes are TRBV11-2 and TRBJ1-1; TRBD1 is a possible D gene (5 bases). In nucleotides, the CDR3 is TGTGCCAGCAGCTTAGATAGGGGAGGGAACACTGAAGCTTTCTTT. It encodes CASSLDRGGNTEAFF.